This T cell receptor beta chain stems from a study of blood T cell repertoires in COVID-19. Generated by immunoSEQ multiplex PCR, the TCRdb table keeps only in-frame clones and is missing some. The table lists approximately 88,000 clones, about 89% of them singletons, with over 3.5% in the top ten. In germline, CDR1 is MNHNS, CDR2 SASEGT. The V and J ends lost 3 bases and 9 bases respectively, with 18 bases between them. The CDR3 has 16 amino acids. The sequence was collected from a woman in her forties or fifties in a cohort sampled during active COVID-19. This chain uses TRBV6-1 with TRBJ1-6, with no clear D. Sequences were obtained from peripheral blood. CDR3 sequence: CASSDGEGGIGSPLHF. The CDR3 DNA is TGTGCCAGCAGTGATGGGGAGGGTGGAATCGGTTCACCCCTCCACTTT.